Following are 26 T cell receptor beta chains from one sample sequenced in a study of long-term antiretroviral therapy in people with HIV. A v3.0 immunoSEQ assay was performed at survey level. Repertoires were generated with immunoSEQ multiplex PCR, while TCRdb's copy carries only in-frame clones and drops some. The table records about 30,000 clones, roughly 85% of them present only once. Sequenced here: unsorted PBMCs, sampled just over 2.7 years before starting antiretroviral therapy. The receptors originated from a woman aged 25 to 45 with HIV.

The gene calls are TRBV4-1 and TRBJ1-5, with TRBD1 as a possible D gene (5 bases). Per the germline V gene, CDR1 is MGHRA and CDR2 is YSYEKL. The germline V and J ends were trimmed by 3 bases and 0 bases, with 12 bases remaining between them. There are 16 residues in the CDR3. The chain's CDR3 is CASSQSGVYSNQPQHF. The CDR3 DNA is TGCGCCAGCAGCCAGTCGGGGGTCTATAGCAATCAGCCCCAGCATTTT.

The chain carries TRBV5-6 and TRBJ1-4, with 9 bases matching TRBD1. Trimming cost V 0 bases and J 5 bases; bases outside gene matches: 5. Germline V gives CDR1 SGHDT, CDR2 YYEEEE. The CDR3 extends over 16 amino acids. The CDR3 DNA is TGTGCCAGCAGCTTGGCAACAGGGGGCTCCAATGAAAAACTGTTTTTT. It specifies CASSLATGGSNEKLFF.

V and J are TRBV6-5 and TRBJ1-2; the D is unclear. The CDR3 is 14 residues long. V was cut by 5 bases and J by 3 bases, with 13 bases left in between. Germline CDR1 and CDR2: MNHEY and SVGAGI. The CDR3 nucleotides read TGTGCCAGCAGTAGAGTCCGTGCAGACTATGGCTACACCTTC. Translating it yields CASSRVRADYGYTF.

The chain recombines TRBV10-1 with TRBJ2-1, with D possibly matching TRBD1 (5 bases). Trimming stripped 0 bases from V and 6 bases from J, with 15 bases between. The germline V gene has CDR1 WNHNN and CDR2 SYGVQD (reference sequence). CDR3 length: 16 amino acids. The CDR3 DNA reads TGCGCCAGCAGTGAGTCGAAGGGGCTGAGTGTCAATGAGCAGTTCTTC. It translates to CASSESKGLSVNEQFF.

The chain is built from TRBV21-1 and TRBJ2-5; the DNA was not used to check the table's D call, TRBD2. TRBV21-1 is noted as a pseudogene. The CDR3 runs 12 residues. The CDR3 nucleotides are TGTGCCAGCCGCATAGTTGAGCAGACCCAGTACTTC. Encoded protein: CASRIVEQTQYF.

The chain uses TRBV6-6 and TRBJ2-1; TRBD1 or TRBD2 may be the D gene (6 bases each). V was shortened by 6 bases and J by 3 bases, with 15 bases between the two germline ends. The CDR3 has 15 amino acids. CDR1 is MNHNY, CDR2 SVGAGI, per germline (reference sequence). CDR3 in DNA: TGTGCCAGCAGGGTAGGTGGGGGGCTCTACAATGAGCAGTTCTTC. It codes for CASRVGGGLYNEQFF.

The chain is built from TRBV11-2 and TRBJ2-3; 9 positions agree with TRBD2. The CDR3 runs to 17 residues. Germline CDR1 SGHAT, CDR2 FQNNGV. V lost 0 bases to trimming and J lost 5 bases; unmatched junction nucleotides: 9. CDR3 bases: TGTGCCAGCAGCTTAGATCCCAAGCGGGGGGCACGAGATACGCAGTATTTT. It is translated as CASSLDPKRGARDTQYF.

V usage is TRBV5-6 and J usage is TRBJ2-5; D is uncertain. The CDR3 runs to 12 residues. V lost 7 bases and J lost 5, with 12 bases in between. Germline V CDR1 and CDR2: SGHDT, YYEEEE. DNA of the CDR3: TGTGCCAGCGGATCCAGTGGGGAGACCCAGTACTTC. Translated, it gives CASGSSGETQYF.

This chain connects TRBV5-4 to TRBJ1-2; D possibly corresponds to TRBD1 (5 bases). The V gene lost 2 bases and the J gene lost 4 bases, with 24 bases spanning the gap. CDR1 SGHNT and CDR2 YYREEE come from the germline V gene (reference sequence). The CDR3 has 18 amino acids. Here the CDR3 reads CASSFYRGRDFGIYGYTF. The CDR3 DNA is TGTGCCAGCAGCTTCTATCGGGGCAGGGATTTCGGTATCTATGGCTACACCTTC.

This clone was observed a single time. V and J are TRBV7-9 and TRBJ1-4; D might be TRBD1 (5 bases). CDR3 size: 12 residues. V was pared by 5 bases and J by 11 bases, with 12 bases between. Germline assignment: CDR1 SEHNR and CDR2 FQNEAQ (reference sequence). For the CDR3, the DNA is TGTGCCAGCAGCCCATGGGGGGAGAAACTGTTTTTT. It codes for CASSPWGEKLFF.

This clone was seen only once. The J gene is TRBJ2-4, the V gene TRBV4-2, with 8 positions matching TRBD1. Germline-derived CDR1 and CDR2 are LGHNA and YNFKEQ. The CDR3 spans 15 residues. With 4 bases clipped from V and 6 bases from J, the junction kept 8 bases outside the gene matches. CDR3 residues: CASSLGTGDLNIQYF. The CDR3 region has the DNA TGTGCCAGCAGCCTAGGGACAGGAGACTTAAACATTCAGTACTTC.

V and J are TRBV4-1 and TRBJ1-2; 7 bases match TRBD1. The CDR3 runs 16 residues. CDR1 MGHRA and CDR2 YSYEKL come from the germline V gene. V trimming: 8 bases; J trimming: 4 bases; junction bases outside the gene matches: 16. This CDR3 reads CASHLRGGQEGYGYTF. CDR3 in DNA: TGCGCCAGCCATCTTAGGGGAGGACAGGAGGGCTATGGCTACACCTTC.

The genes are TRBV27 and TRBJ2-3, with a weak D call TRBD1 (5 bases). The germline gives CDR1 MNHEY, CDR2 SMNVEV (reference sequence). The CDR3 has 18 amino acids. Trimming left V 8 bases short and J 2 bases short, with 26 bases between. CDR3 amino acids: CASSRLRMVDRTTDTQYF. As DNA, the CDR3 is TGTGCCAGCTCAAGATTAAGGATGGTAGACAGAACCACAGATACGCAGTATTTT.

The V call is TRBV6-1, the J call TRBJ1-4; 10 positions agree with TRBD1. With 3 bases clipped from V and 8 bases from J, the junction kept 6 bases outside the gene matches. The CDR3 runs to 15 residues. Germline-derived CDR1 and CDR2 are MNHNS and SASEGT. DNA for the CDR3: TGTGCCAGCAGTGACTCGGGGACAGGGGCCGAAAAACTGTTTTTT. Encoded protein: CASSDSGTGAEKLFF.

CDR3 nucleotides: TGTGCCAGCAGCTTAGGTGTTCACGAGCAGTACTTC. Translating gives CASSLGVHEQYF. This chain uses TRBV7-2 with TRBJ2-7; D ambiguous. Germline V gene data show CDR1 as SGHTA and CDR2 as FQGNSA. V was trimmed by 1 base and J by 5 bases, leaving 6 bases between them. The CDR3 has 12 amino acids.

CDR3 DNA: TGTGCCAGCAGCTTTCGAGGACCGCAAGGTAACTATGGCTACACCTTC. Amino acids: CASSFRGPQGNYGYTF. V usage is TRBV5-4 and J usage is TRBJ1-2; D unclear. Trimming cost V 2 bases and J 1 base, with 15 bases left between them. This CDR3 is built from 16 residues. The germline V gene has CDR1 SGHNT and CDR2 YYREEE (reference sequence). Together with reference TRBV5-4 and TRBJ1-2, the CDR3 gives the full variable domain: ETGVTQSPTHLIKTRGQQVTLRCSSQSGHNTVSWYQQALGQGPQFIFQYYREEENGRGNFPPRFSGLQFPNYSSELNVNALELDDSALYLCASSFRGPQGNYGYTFGSGTRLTVV.

The chain uses TRBV2 and TRBJ1-2; a weak D match, TRBD1 (5 bases). The germline V gene has CDR1 SNHLY and CDR2 FYNNEI. The CDR3 is made up of 13 amino acids. V lost 8 bases, J lost 8 bases, and 18 bases lay in between. CDR3 loop: CASQDTLGRGYTF. CDR3 DNA: TGTGCCAGCCAGGACACCCTTGGGAGAGGCTACACCTTC.

The CDR3 here is CASSHGLGTGRFPDEKLFF. The DNA of the CDR3 is TGTGCCAGCAGCCACGGACTAGGGACAGGACGTTTCCCGGATGAAAAACTGTTTTTT. The genes are TRBV7-9 and TRBJ1-4; 8 bases agree with TRBD1. V lost 5 bases to trimming and J lost 6 bases; unmatched junction nucleotides: 20. The CDR3 extends over 19 amino acids. The germline CDR1 and CDR2 sequences are SEHNR and FQNEAQ (reference sequence).

The chain employs TRBV30 and TRBJ2-1; TRBD1 is a possible D gene (5 bases). The CDR3 runs 14 residues. Per germline, CDR1 GTSNPN and CDR2 SVGIG (reference sequence). The V end was cut by 4 bases, the J end by 0 bases, with 10 bases between. Written as DNA, the CDR3 is TGTGCCTGGAACAAGGGGAACTCCTACAATGAGCAGTTCTTC. Amino acids: CAWNKGNSYNEQFF. The full variable domain, completed using reference TRBV30 and TRBJ2-1, is SQTIHQWPATLVQPVGSPLSLECTVEGTSNPNLYWYRQAAGRGLQLLFYSVGIGQISSEVPQNLSASRPQDRQFILSSKKLLLSDSGFYLCAWNKGNSYNEQFFGPGTRLTVL.

The chain recombines TRBV5-1 with TRBJ1-3; D call uncertain. The CDR3 consists of 13 residues. In germline, CDR1 is SGHRS, CDR2 YFSETQ. V was shortened by 2 bases and J by 4 bases, with 7 bases between the two germline ends. The CDR3 coding sequence is TGCGCCAGCAGCTTTGAAGGCGGAAACACCATATATTTT. Residues: CASSFEGGNTIYF.

The rearrangement joins TRBV21-1 to TRBJ1-1. TRBV21-1 is deemed a pseudogene. The CDR3 length is 14 residues. DNA of the CDR3: TGTGCCAGCAGTCGTCTAAAGGCGAACACTGAAGCTTTCTTT. Encoded protein: CASSRLKANTEAFF.

The chain combines TRBV27 with TRBJ2-3; 10 nucleotides match TRBD1. The CDR3 consists of 17 residues. CDR1 is MNHEY, CDR2 SMNVEV, per germline (reference sequence). V dropped 3 bases and J dropped 3; count of bases not matched to a gene: 9. The CDR3 is CASSFLKTGGNTDTQYF. The CDR3 DNA reads TGTGCCAGCAGTTTTTTGAAGACAGGGGGCAATACAGATACGCAGTATTTT.

The rearrangement links TRBV28 to TRBJ2-3; no reliable D call. This CDR3 contains 14 residues. Trimming pared 5 bases from V and 0 bases from J, leaving 9 bases between. CDR1 is MDHEN, CDR2 SYDVKM, per germline. CDR3 coding DNA: TGTGCCAGCAGTAAGGCAACGAGCACAGATACGCAGTATTTT. This translates into CASSKATSTDTQYF.

The genes are TRBV7-2 and TRBJ2-5, with D hard to call. This CDR3 comprises 14 residues. Trimming took 5 bases from V and 1 from J, leaving 11 bases between them. Germline-derived CDR1 and CDR2 are SGHTA and FQGNSA. The CDR3 nucleotides read TGTGCCAGCAGCCTATATACTGGCCAAGAGACCCAGTACTTC. This sequence encodes CASSLYTGQETQYF.

The chain joins TRBV5-6 to TRBJ2-3; D is possibly TRBD2 (7 bases). The V end lost 6 bases, the J end lost 4 bases, and 27 bases lay between the germline ends. The CDR3 totals 18 residues. Germline CDR1 and CDR2: SGHDT and YYEEEE. CDR3 sequence reads: CASTRGLAGAREADTQYF. The DNA of the CDR3 is TGTGCCAGCACCCGGGGGCTGGCGGGGGCTCGTGAGGCAGATACGCAGTATTTT.

The genes are TRBV11-2 and TRBJ2-1; possibly TRBD1 for D (6 bases). Trimming took off 5 bases at V and 3 bases at J, with 20 bases between the two ends. Germline CDR1 and CDR2: SGHAT and FQNNGV. This CDR3 spans 17 amino acids. The CDR3 protein is CASSLVNVQGHYNEQFF. DNA of the CDR3: TGTGCCAGCAGCCTAGTGAATGTGCAGGGGCACTACAATGAGCAGTTCTTC.